The 15 T cell receptor beta chains presented below share a single source sample, sequenced in a study of blood T cell repertoires in COVID-19. The data were produced by immunoSEQ multiplex PCR, yet TCRdb's version contains in-frame clones alone and is incomplete. In the table there are around 300,000 clones, approximately 81% of which are singletons. The specimen sequenced was PBMCs or T cells enriched from blood (not recorded which). The receptor source for this set is a woman aged 50 to 60 who had recovered from COVID-19.

A few counts support this clone. The CDR3 DNA reads TGTGCCAGTCAGACTAGAAATAAGGCCGGGGAGCTGTTTTTT. Translated: CASQTRNKAGELFF. The genes are TRBV19 and TRBJ2-2; weak D call: TRBD2 (6 bases). The germline gives CDR1 LNHDA, CDR2 SQIVND (reference sequence). The CDR3 has 14 amino acids. Deletions cut 8 bases from V and 6 bases from J, with 16 bases between. The whole variable domain, filled in from reference TRBV19 and TRBJ2-2, reads DGGITQSPKYLFRKEGQNVTLSCEQNLNHDAMYWYRQDPGQGLRLIYYSQIVNDFQKGDIAEGYSVSREKKESFPLTVTSAQKNPTAFYLCASQTRNKAGELFFGEGSRLTVL.

A single count supports this clone. The rearrangement links TRBV27 to TRBJ1-1; no clear D. CDR1 is MNHEY, CDR2 SMNVEV, per germline (reference sequence). The V end lost 5 bases, the J end lost 2 bases, and 9 bases lay between the germline ends. CDR3 size: 13 residues. The CDR3 here is CASSARQNTEAFF. In DNA, the CDR3 is TGTGCCAGCAGTGCCAGACAAAACACTGAAGCTTTCTTT.

This clone has just a few counts. J is TRBJ1-2 and V is TRBV7-8, with D uncertain. CDR1 SGHVS and CDR2 FQNEAQ come from the germline V gene. V lost 6 bases and J 0 bases, leaving 8 bases between the germline ends. This CDR3 is built from 13 residues. The CDR3 here is CASSYSANYGYTF. CDR3 sequence (DNA): TGTGCCAGCAGTTACTCTGCTAACTATGGCTACACCTTC.

J is TRBJ1-5 and V is TRBV27; no clear D. CDR1 is MNHEY and CDR2 is SMNVEV in the germline V gene (reference sequence). V was shortened by 0 bases and J by 7 bases, with 10 bases between the two germline ends. This CDR3 comprises 14 residues. The DNA for the CDR3 is TGTGCCAGCAGTTTATCAATAGGAGGGCAGCCCCAGCATTTT. Translation gives CASSLSIGGQPQHF.

The V and J genes are TRBV5-4 and TRBJ2-5; TRBD1 matches at 7 bases. The trim removed 4 bases at V and 4 bases at J, leaving 4 bases unmatched. The CDR3 is 13 residues long. Germline CDR1 is SGHNT and CDR2 is YYREEE (reference sequence). CDR3 nucleotides: TGTGCCAGCAGCCGGGACAGAGGAGAGACCCAGTACTTC. Residues: CASSRDRGETQYF.

The chain uses TRBV27 and TRBJ2-2; TRBD2 might be the D (6 bases). Per germline, CDR1 MNHEY and CDR2 SMNVEV (reference sequence). V lost 2 bases and J 5 bases, leaving 18 bases between the germline ends. The CDR3 sequence is 17 residues long. The CDR3 loop is CASSLGRDLVWTGELFF. As DNA, the CDR3 is TGTGCCAGCAGTTTAGGCCGGGACTTAGTTTGGACCGGGGAGCTGTTTTTT.

The chain recombines TRBV15 with TRBJ2-3; 9 bases agree with TRBD2. The CDR3 consists of 15 residues. V gave up 3 bases and J gave up 4 bases; unmatched junction bases: 5. Germline values: CDR1 LNHNV, CDR2 YYDKDF (reference sequence). CDR3 nucleotides: TGTGCCACCAGCAGTTCGCGGGGGGGGGCAGATACGCAGTATTTT. It translates to CATSSSRGGADTQYF.

The rearrangement links TRBV6-2 or TRBV6-3 to TRBJ2-1, with D tentatively TRBD2 (5 bases). CDR1 and CDR2 from the germline V gene are MNHEY and SVGEGT. The CDR3 extends over 14 amino acids. Trimming removed 2 bases from V and 4 bases from J, with 9 bases in between. CDR3 DNA: TGTGCCAGCAGTTACAAGCGGAGGTACAATGAGCAGTTCTTC. Its protein product is CASSYKRRYNEQFF.

The genes are TRBV5-1 and TRBJ1-1; TRBD1 matches 7 bases. CDR1 and CDR2 from the germline V gene are SGHRS and YFSETQ. V shed 4 bases, J shed 6 bases, and the junction held 12 bases outside the gene matches. The CDR3 has 15 amino acids. The CDR3 bases are TGCGCCAGCAGCATCCGGGACAGCGAGGGTGCTGAAGCTTTCTTT. As protein: CASSIRDSEGAEAFF.

This chain links TRBV7-9 with TRBJ2-3; TRBD2 aligns across 14 bases. J was trimmed by 4 bases and V by 5 bases; bases with no gene match: 11. Germline CDR1 and CDR2: SEHNR and FQNEAQ (reference sequence). The CDR3 sequence is 18 residues long. CDR3 in amino acids: CASSPPAGTSGSADTQYF. The CDR3 DNA follows: TGTGCCAGCAGCCCTCCCGCCGGGACTAGCGGGAGTGCAGATACGCAGTATTTT. Full variable domain (outside the CDR3, taken from reference TRBV7-9 and TRBJ2-3): DTGVSQNPRHKITKRGQNVTFRCDPISEHNRLYWYRQTLGQGPEFLTYFQNEAQLEKSRLLSDRFSAERPKGSFSTLEIQRTEQGDSAMYLCASSPPAGTSGSADTQYFGPGTRLTVL.

The CDR3 DNA follows: TGTGCCAGCAGCCTTTCCCCTAGCGGGAGTCTAGGGGAGACCCAGTACTTC. Its protein is CASSLSPSGSLGETQYF. The chain is built from TRBV4-2 and TRBJ2-5; 10 nucleotides align to TRBD2. V shed 4 bases and J 5 bases; nucleotides not matched to a gene: 13. The CDR3 contains 17 residues. Germline CDR1 and CDR2: LGHNA and YNFKEQ.

The rearrangement joins TRBV27 to TRBJ1-1; the D gene is possibly TRBD1 (6 bases). The CDR3 runs to 15 residues. The germline V gene encodes CDR1 MNHEY and CDR2 SMNVEV (reference sequence). Trimming pared 3 bases from V and 5 bases from J, leaving 16 bases between. The CDR3 coding sequence is TGTGCCAGCAGTTTCCGGGACACCCGAGGTACTGAAGCTTTCTTT. This codes for CASSFRDTRGTEAFF.

The genes are TRBV19 and TRBJ1-1; no reliable D call. This CDR3 comprises 16 residues. V dropped 10 bases and J dropped 0 bases, with 21 bases sitting between them. Germline assignment: CDR1 LNHDA and CDR2 SQIVND (reference sequence). The CDR3 nucleotides are TGTGCCACCTTCCCCTCAACCGGGTTCCTGAACACTGAAGCTTTCTTT. Its protein product is CATFPSTGFLNTEAFF.

This rearrangement joins TRBV5-5 to TRBJ1-4; 12 bases agree with TRBD1. The CDR3 is 17 amino acids. In germline, CDR1 is SGHKS, CDR2 YYEKEE (reference sequence). With 4 bases clipped from V and 7 bases from J, the junction kept 11 bases outside the gene matches. The DNA for the CDR3 is TGTGCCAGCAGCATTCCGGGACAGGGGGCTTCAGCTGAAAAACTGTTTTTT. Its translation: CASSIPGQGASAEKLFF.

The V and J genes are TRBV7-8 and TRBJ1-6; no clear D gene. The CDR3 totals 17 residues. Trimming took 5 bases from V and 0 from J, leaving 14 bases between them. Germline CDR1 is SGHVS and CDR2 is FQNEAQ. DNA of the CDR3: TGTGCCAGCAGCGAGGGTGGGGTCGGCTCCTATAATTCACCCCTCCACTTT. Encoded protein: CASSEGGVGSYNSPLHF.